A single sample gave rise to the 2 T cell receptor beta chains below, sequenced in a study of OX40 agonist ivuxolimab in advanced cancers. Assay used: immunoSEQ multiplex PCR; TCRdb lists only in-frame clones, some missing. The table has roughly 75,000 clones, 65% to 85% seen once. The input for sequencing was CD4+ or CD8+ T cells sorted from blood, taken in a trial of the OX40 agonist ivuxolimab. The receptors were gathered from an adult with an advanced solid tumor such as melanoma, head and neck, liver or kidney cancer.

The rearrangement joins TRBV5-1 to TRBJ1-2; D might be TRBD1 (6 bases). Per the germline V gene, CDR1 is SGHRS and CDR2 is YFSETQ. The CDR3 spans 13 residues. Trimming shortened V by 1 base and J by 8 bases, and 12 bases separated the two germline ends. The CDR3: CASSLRGQTGYTF. CDR3 bases: TGCGCCAGCAGCTTGAGAGGACAGACAGGCTACACCTTC.

This sequence joins TRBV5-1 and TRBJ2-5; 9 bases map to TRBD2. The CDR3 covers 14 residues. V was clipped by 5 bases and J by 2 bases; unmatched bases: 4. Germline V CDR1 and CDR2: SGHRS, YFSETQ. The CDR3 loop is CASSSSGVQETQYF. CDR3 bases: TGCGCCAGCAGTTCTAGCGGGGTACAAGAGACCCAGTACTTC.